This passage covers 20 T cell receptor beta chains from one sample sequenced in a study of T cells in Graves' hyperthyroidism and ophthalmopathy. Amplified regions were TCR beta CDR3 sequences from RNA transcripts. TCR CDR3 underwent first-round RT-PCR with the HTBI primer set. TCRdb reprocessed the multiplex PCR reads via MiXCR and lists one record per CDR3 protein. The profile covers roughly 290,000 distinct CDR3 sequences, with 10% to 15% appearing a single time and more than 7.5% taken by the ten largest. Sequencing was carried out using blood. The receptors come from a woman in her thirties with Graves' hyperthyroidism that later progressed to Graves' ophthalmopathy.

Notes on this clonotype: A much larger clone differs by one base, so this may be a read error. The chain joins TRBV2 to TRBJ1-1; D gene ambiguous. The CDR3 is 17 residues long. CDR1 is SNHLY, CDR2 FYNNEI, per germline. This CDR3 is CVSSAEAGRRMNTEAFF. The CDR3 DNA is TGTGTCAGCAGTGCCGAGGCAGGTCGCCGCATGAACACTGAAGCTTTCTTT. The variable domain in full, completed from reference TRBV2 and TRBJ1-1, reads EPEVTQTPSHQVTQMGQEVILRCVPISNHLYFYWYRQILGQKVEFLVSFYNNEISEKSEIFDDQFSVERPDGSNFTLKIRSTKLEDSAMYFCVSSAEAGRRMNTEAFFGQGTRLTVV.

This clonotype was detected ten times or more. The chain links TRBV7-9 to TRBJ2-7, with TRBD1 matching over 7 bases. V lost 4 bases, J lost 2 bases, and 8 bases stayed unmatched. Germline V gene lookup returns CDR1 SEHNR and CDR2 FQNEAQ (reference sequence). This CDR3 contains 15 residues. The CDR3 loop reads CASSSRDSATYEQYF. The CDR3, as DNA: TGTGCCAGCAGCTCCCGGGACAGTGCTACCTACGAGCAGTACTTC.

Many counts were recorded for this clonotype. The chain joins TRBV29-1 to TRBJ1-2; D call uncertain. The ends were cut back, 4 bases at V and 3 bases at J, with 6 bases in the middle. Germline V CDR1 and CDR2: SQVTM, ANQGSEA. This CDR3 is built from 11 residues. The CDR3 DNA is TGCAGCGTTGCAGAGGACTATGGCTACACCTTC. Translated, it gives CSVAEDYGYTF. The full variable domain, completed using reference TRBV29-1 and TRBJ1-2, is SAVISQKPSRDICQRGTSLTIQCQVDSQVTMMFWYRQQPGQSLTLIATANQGSEATYESGFVIDKFPISRPNLTFSTLTVSNMSPEDSSIYLCSVAEDYGYTFGSGTRLTVV.

V is TRBV15 and J is TRBJ1-2; D uncertain. Trimming cost V 6 bases and J 5 bases, with 10 bases left between them. CDR1 and CDR2 (germline): LNHNV, YYDKDF (reference sequence). This CDR3 has 12 amino acids. The CDR3 sequence: CATSSRGYGYTF. CDR3 nucleotide sequence: TGTGCCACCAGTTCCCGAGGTTATGGCTACACCTTC.

In its sample, this clonotype was seen many times. V usage is TRBV18 and J usage is TRBJ2-5; D remains ambiguous. V lost 4 bases to trimming and J lost 0 bases, with 9 bases between them. Germline V gene sequence: CDR1 KGHSH, CDR2 LQKENI. This CDR3 region has 14 residues. The CDR3 DNA reads TGTGCCAGCTCACAGACCCTAGACCAAGAGACCCAGTACTTC. Its translation: CASSQTLDQETQYF.

This clonotype has ten or more counts. J is TRBJ1-5 and V is TRBV12-3 or TRBV12-4; D not certain. CDR3 length: 13 amino acids. Trimming cost V 0 bases and J 5 bases, with 5 bases left between them. The CDR3 spells CASSLAEDQPQHF. CDR3 nucleotide sequence: TGTGCCAGCAGTTTAGCGGAGGATCAGCCCCAGCATTTT.

Ten or more counts support this clonotype. The chain employs TRBV27 and TRBJ2-2; 12 bases are a match to TRBD1. The CDR3 covers 15 residues. Per the germline V gene, CDR1 is MNHEY and CDR2 is SMNVEV (reference sequence). V lost 4 bases and J lost 5; bases outside the gene matches: 2. The CDR3 bases are TGTGCCAGCAGTTGGGGACAGGGGGCAACCGGGGAGCTGTTTTTT. Translation: CASSWGQGATGELFF.

This clonotype was counted at least ten times. The chain is built from TRBV6-1 and TRBJ1-4, with TRBD1 matching 10 bases. Per the germline V gene, CDR1 is MNHNS and CDR2 is SASEGT. The CDR3 consists of 14 residues. With 7 bases clipped from V and 7 bases from J, the junction kept 6 bases outside the gene matches. CDR3 protein: CASMRDRGVEKLFF. CDR3 nucleotides: TGTGCCAGCATGCGGGACAGGGGCGTTGAAAAACTGTTTTTT.

This clonotype was seen ten or more times. The V call is TRBV6-5, the J call TRBJ2-7; tentatively, D is TRBD1 (6 bases). V lost 1 base and J 7 bases, leaving 14 bases between the germline ends. Germline-derived CDR1 and CDR2 are MNHEY and SVGAGI. The CDR3 loop spans 14 amino acids. CDR3 amino acids: CASSYWAAGEEQYF. Here the CDR3 DNA reads TGTGCCAGCAGTTACTGGGCGGCAGGGGAAGAGCAGTACTTC.

This clonotype was seen a handful of times. The V and J genes are TRBV4-3 and TRBJ1-4, with 9 bases that match TRBD1. The CDR3 is made up of 15 amino acids. J lost 8 bases, V lost 5 bases, and 9 bases had no gene match. Germline V gives CDR1 LGHNA, CDR2 YSLEER. The DNA for the CDR3 is TGCGCCAGCAGCTCCTCCGGGACAGGGAGCGAAAAACTGTTTTTT. Residues: CASSSSGTGSEKLFF.

This clonotype has a count of ten or more. The rearrangement joins TRBV20-1 to TRBJ2-7; either TRBD1 or TRBD2 may supply D (5 bases each). V was shortened by 3 bases and J by 3 bases, with 18 bases between the two germline ends. This CDR3 comprises 15 residues. Per the germline V gene, CDR1 is DFQATT and CDR2 is SNEGSKA (reference sequence). The CDR3 here is CSARSVFEGHYEQYF. As DNA, the CDR3 is TGCAGTGCTAGGTCGGTTTTCGAGGGGCACTACGAGCAGTACTTC.

The chain links TRBV27 to TRBJ2-1, with 13 bases that match TRBD2. The germline V gene has CDR1 MNHEY and CDR2 SMNVEV (reference sequence). The trim removed 7 bases at V and 10 bases at J, leaving 22 bases unmatched. The CDR3 covers 19 residues. CDR3 coding DNA: TGTGCCAGCAAACTCGGGACTAGCGGGACCCCCTGGCCCCAGACCGAGCAGTTCTTC. It yields the protein CASKLGTSGTPWPQTEQFF.

This clonotype has more than one count but fewer than ten. The chain joins TRBV25-1 to TRBJ2-7; D not certain. The CDR3 length is 12 residues. Trimming cost V 1 base and J 4 bases, with 5 bases left between them. CDR1 and CDR2 (germline): MGHDK, SYGVNS. The CDR3 reads CASSESGYEQYF. CDR3 sequence (DNA): TGTGCCAGCAGTGAATCGGGTTACGAGCAGTACTTC.

This clonotype was recorded many times. The gene calls are TRBV14 and TRBJ2-4; no firm D call. The length of the CDR3 is 13 residues. V shed 5 bases and J shed 8 bases, with 13 bases lying between them. Germline V gene lookup returns CDR1 SGHDN and CDR2 FVKESK. CDR3 in DNA: TGTGCCAGCAGCTTCGGTTGGCGAGACATTCAGTACTTC. Its translation is CASSFGWRDIQYF.

In its sample, this clonotype was seen many times. J is TRBJ2-3 and V is TRBV20-1; D may be TRBD1 (6 bases). Germline-derived CDR1 and CDR2 are DFQATT and SNEGSKA (reference sequence). Trimming removed 7 bases from V and 1 base from J, with 15 bases in between. The CDR3 runs to 14 residues. For the CDR3, the DNA is TGCAGTGATCTTGGACAGCCCCGCACAGATACGCAGTATTTT. It translates to CSDLGQPRTDTQYF.

This clonotype was observed at least ten times. The V call is TRBV4-1, the J call TRBJ2-2; TRBD2 agrees at 10 bases. Germline trimming cut 4 bases from V and 5 bases from J; bases unmatched to any gene: 7. Germline-derived CDR1 and CDR2 are MGHRA and YSYEKL. The CDR3 consists of 16 residues. The CDR3 region is CASSPLDSGRTGELFF. The CDR3 region has the DNA TGCGCCAGCAGCCCCCTAGATAGCGGGAGGACCGGGGAGCTGTTTTTT.

The V call is TRBV29-1, the J call TRBJ2-7; possible D gene TRBD1, 5 bases. CDR1 SQVTM and CDR2 ANQGSEA come from the germline V gene. V was trimmed by 2 bases and J by 8 bases, leaving 16 bases between them. The CDR3 spans 13 residues. CDR3 nucleotide sequence: TGCAGCGTTGAACTCAGGGTTAGTGGAAAGCAGTACTTC. Protein product: CSVELRVSGKQYF.

This clonotype has ten or more counts. The chain combines TRBV12-3 or TRBV12-4 with TRBJ2-1; D might be TRBD1 or TRBD2, each matching 6 bases. The length of the CDR3 is 15 residues. The V end was cut by 2 bases, the J end by 6 bases, with 14 bases between. CDR3 residues: CASSLRGPVPNEQFF. CDR3 DNA: TGTGCCAGCAGTTTACGGGGGCCGGTCCCCAATGAGCAGTTCTTC.

This clonotype was detected only a few times. The chain uses TRBV6-1 and TRBJ2-3, with 9 bases that match TRBD2. The V gene's germline CDR1 is MNHNS and CDR2 SASEGT. CDR3 size: 15 residues. With V trimmed by 3 bases and J by 1 base, 2 bases remained unmatched. The CDR3 region has the DNA TGTGCCAGCAGTGACGTAGCGGGAGGCACAGATACGCAGTATTTT. Translating it yields CASSDVAGGTDTQYF.

Many counts were recorded for this clonotype. V gene TRBV11-2 combines with J gene TRBJ2-1; the D gene is possibly TRBD2 (6 bases). V was cut by 6 bases and J by 0 bases, with 15 bases left in between. CDR1 is SGHAT and CDR2 is FQNNGV in the germline V gene. The CDR3 is 16 residues long. The CDR3 loop is CASRMSATSSYNEQFF. The CDR3, as DNA: TGTGCCAGCAGAATGTCCGCGACTAGCTCCTACAATGAGCAGTTCTTC.